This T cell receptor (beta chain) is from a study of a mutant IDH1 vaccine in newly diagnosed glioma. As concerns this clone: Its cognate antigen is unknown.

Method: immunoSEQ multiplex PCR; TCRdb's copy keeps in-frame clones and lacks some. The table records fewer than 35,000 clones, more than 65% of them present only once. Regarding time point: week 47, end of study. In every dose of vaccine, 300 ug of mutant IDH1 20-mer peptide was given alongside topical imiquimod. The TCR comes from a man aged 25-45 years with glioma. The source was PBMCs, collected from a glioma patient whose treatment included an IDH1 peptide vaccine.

Written as DNA, the CDR3 is TGTGCCAGCTCACCCGCCTTGGGCCAAGAGACCCAGTACTTC. Translating gives CASSPALGQETQYF. The chain recombines TRBV18 with TRBJ2-5; D call uncertain. Germline V gene lookup returns CDR1 KGHSH and CDR2 LQKENI. V was shortened by 3 bases and J by 1 base, with 9 bases between the two germline ends. The length of the CDR3 is 14 residues.